The sequence of this T cell receptor (beta chain) was determined in a study of blood T cell repertoires in COVID-19 (dated by TCRdb to the early 2020s). With respect to the entire study: The collaborator samples originated in the United States, Italy and Spain and spanned the acute and convalescent phases of COVID-19. The material from the prospective study consisted of cDNA or gDNA derived from T cells, B-cell-depleted T cells, or PBMCs. Subjects who had been exposed to COVID-19, were actively infected with it, or had recovered from it provided the deeply sampled blood TCRbeta repertoires that made up the dataset. A freely available public database, intended as a resource for researchers studying the immune response to SARS-CoV-2, is where the repertoires were released. The samples were drawn from two sources: the first 160 participants of the ongoing ImmuneRACE study, and 1,000 to 1,500 subjects contributed by 6 global collaborators. Nearly every sample came with metadata listing a de-identified subject ID, COVID-19 status, age in years and sex. Where available, HLA class I and class II types were taken from metadata supplied by the sample provider and were not determined by assay-based typing. The paper's findings and limits, for the study overall: How much clinical and demographic metadata was included differed by source and by participant, and the metadata was provided uncurated.

The junction shows trimming of 5 bases on V and 7 bases on J, and the gene matches do not reach 9 bases of it. The CDR3 runs 16 amino acids, cysteine and phenylalanine included. The kept DNA is CDR3 alone, 48 bases in frame from the first base. CDR1 is given as MDHEN and CDR2 as SYDVKM, both from the germline V gene. About this clone: The clone's antigen remains unknown. No quality values exist for individual bases; no much larger clone is one base distant.

Samples from volunteer blood donors who had recovered from COVID-19 were contributed by a second Seattle source. The collaborating institutions used their own protocols to collect whole blood in K2EDTA tubes. For TCRbeta analysis, collaborators shipped samples as frozen whole blood, isolated PBMCs, or DNA extracted from either of those sample types. TCRbeta CDR3 regions were amplified from genomic DNA by means of the immunoSEQ Assay, a bias-controlled multiplex PCR. On the study's bioinformatics: Within the assay, amplification of reference gene primers was used to estimate how many nucleated cells each sample contained. Sequence reads were collapsed and filtered to measure the absolute abundance of every unique TCRbeta CDR3 rearrangement. For each sample, productive Simpson clonality was calculated as the square root of Simpson's diversity index across productive rearrangements. Sourced from immuneACCESS, this table was stored by TCRdb with only in-frame sequences that have V and J called. A share of the clones is absent; for the studies checked, an unresolved V gene accounts for under half, and the remainder has no known explanation. V and J calls and clone size are those listed in that table; D and trimming were worked out from the DNA. This sample gives under 200,000 clones in total; approximately 86% of them show up just once. The ten largest clones add up to under 5% of the sample.

The chain joins TRBV28 to TRBJ1-6; 9 bases in between match TRBD1. Material for sequencing was peripheral blood. The sequence came from a woman aged 55-70 years who had recovered from COVID-19. The DNA is TGTGCCAGCAGTCGGGACAGGGAAATAGGGAATTCACCCCTCCACTTT. The translation is CASSRDREIGNSPLHF.